Presented here are 28 T cell receptor beta chains from one specimen sequenced in a study of radiotherapy plus CTLA-4 blockade in lung cancer. The repertoire was sequenced with immunoSEQ multiplex PCR; TCRdb's copy has only in-frame clones and lacks some. The sample shows approximately 34,000 clones, roughly 70% of them seen only once. The specimen was peripheral blood, collected from a patient treated with radiotherapy plus ipilimumab. Receptor source: a human donor with non-small cell lung cancer who had stable disease on radiotherapy plus ipilimumab.

A few counts support this clone. V is TRBV2 and J is TRBJ2-7, with 13 nucleotides matching TRBD2. The CDR3 has 14 amino acids. Germline CDR1 SNHLY, CDR2 FYNNEI. The J segment lost 6 bases and the V segment lost 6 bases, leaving 5 bases of the junction unmatched. CDR3 loop: CASSARLAGGEQYF. The CDR3 DNA reads as TGTGCCAGCAGCGCAAGACTAGCGGGGGGCGAGCAGTACTTC.

This clone was detected only a few times. V gene TRBV27 combines with J gene TRBJ2-3; D uncertain. With 6 bases removed from V and 0 bases from J, the gap between germline ends came to 10 bases. Germline lookup yields CDR1 MNHEY and CDR2 SMNVEV (reference sequence). This CDR3 region has 14 residues. CDR3 nucleotide sequence: TGTGCCAGCAGGCCCTTTGGGAGCACAGATACGCAGTATTTT. It codes for CASRPFGSTDTQYF.

The gene calls are TRBV5-6 and TRBJ2-3, with 15 bases fitting TRBD2. The CDR3 covers 18 residues. After removal of 2 bases from V and 5 bases from J, the junction contained 9 bases not matched to a gene. Germline CDR1 is SGHDT and CDR2 is YYEEEE. CDR3 in amino acids: CASSLRGLAGGRGDTQYF. As DNA, the CDR3 is TGTGCCAGCAGCTTAAGGGGACTAGCGGGAGGCAGAGGAGATACGCAGTATTTT.

This clone is labeled as medium-sized. The rearrangement joins TRBV28 to TRBJ1-2; 7 bases agree with TRBD1. The CDR3 is 14 residues long. V was clipped by 6 bases and J by 7 bases; unmatched bases: 11. Germline CDR1 is MDHEN and CDR2 is SYDVKM. The CDR3 nucleotides read TGTGCCAGCAGAGCCAGACAGGGCGGGAGTGGCTACACCTTC. This gives the protein CASRARQGGSGYTF.

The rearrangement links TRBV19 to TRBJ1-1; D unclear. The CDR3 has 15 amino acids. CDR1 and CDR2 (germline): LNHDA, SQIVND (reference sequence). Trimming removed 7 bases at V and 0 bases at J, with 15 bases between. CDR3 protein: CASTATRTVNTEAFF. Here the CDR3 DNA reads TGTGCCAGTACCGCGACCCGGACGGTGAACACTGAAGCTTTCTTT.

This chain links TRBV29-1 with TRBJ2-7, with D possibly TRBD1 on 5 matching bases. Trimming left V 3 bases short and J 2 bases short, with 14 bases between. The germline gives CDR1 SQVTM, CDR2 ANQGSEA. There are 14 residues in the CDR3. The CDR3 DNA reads as TGCAGCGTTGATGGCCTGCAGGGCCCCTACGAGCAGTACTTC. The encoded protein is CSVDGLQGPYEQYF.

This clone appeared a single time. The V call is TRBV11-3, the J call TRBJ2-7; unclear D gene. The length of the CDR3 is 12 residues. Deletions cut 3 bases from V and 4 bases from J, with 7 bases between. Germline V CDR1 and CDR2: SGHNT, YENEEA. The CDR3 nucleotides read TGTGCCAGCAGCTTCCGATATTACGAGCAGTACTTC. This encodes CASSFRYYEQYF.

This clone has only a few counts. The chain recombines TRBV12-5 with TRBJ2-5, with D tentatively TRBD1 or TRBD2 (5 bases each). The V gene lost 5 bases and the J gene lost 5 bases, with 12 bases spanning the gap. This CDR3 is built from 13 residues. CDR1 is LGHNT, CDR2 FRNRAP, per germline. This CDR3 is CASGTWGGETQYF. The CDR3 bases are TGTGCTAGTGGTACCTGGGGCGGGGAGACCCAGTACTTC.

The J gene is TRBJ1-5, the V gene TRBV2; the match to TRBD1 covers 7 bases. The germline V gene encodes CDR1 SNHLY and CDR2 FYNNEI. CDR3 length: 14 residues. The ends lost 4 bases at V and 7 bases at J; junction bases unmatched: 7. DNA for the CDR3: TGTGCCAGCAGTGGCCGACAGGGCCGGCAGCCCCAGCATTTT. It specifies CASSGRQGRQPQHF.

The rearrangement uses TRBV6-1 and TRBJ2-4, with D hard to call. The CDR3 has 15 residues. Trimming removed 8 bases from V and 3 bases from J, with 17 bases in between. The germline CDR1 and CDR2 sequences are MNHNS and SASEGT. CDR3 sequence (DNA): TGTGCCAGCCTGGATATAGCTTTCGGCAAAAACATTCAGTACTTC. This codes for CASLDIAFGKNIQYF.

V is TRBV9 and J is TRBJ2-1; 10 nucleotides agree with TRBD2. J was trimmed by 4 bases and V by 4 bases; bases with no gene match: 11. This CDR3 spans 17 amino acids. CDR1 is SGDLS and CDR2 is YYNGEE in the germline V gene. Written as DNA, the CDR3 is TGTGCCAGCAGCCTCAGTCCTAGCGGGAGCTTTTACAATGAGCAGTTCTTC. Translating gives CASSLSPSGSFYNEQFF.

This clone was seen only a few times. The chain links TRBV7-9 to TRBJ2-7, with D perhaps TRBD2 (6 bases). Deletions cut 0 bases from V and 6 bases from J, with 18 bases between. Per germline, CDR1 SEHNR and CDR2 FQNEAQ (reference sequence). This CDR3 has 16 residues. The CDR3 bases are TGTGCCAGCAGCTTAGCGTCGGGAGTCTTTGGAGGCGAGCAGTACTTC. This translates into CASSLASGVFGGEQYF. The full variable domain, with the rest looked up from reference TRBV7-9 and TRBJ2-7, is DTGVSQNPRHKITKRGQNVTFRCDPISEHNRLYWYRQTLGQGPEFLTYFQNEAQLEKSRLLSDRFSAERPKGSFSTLEIQRTEQGDSAMYLCASSLASGVFGGEQYFGPGTRLTVT.

V gene TRBV28 combines with J gene TRBJ1-3; D is unclear. The CDR3 has 15 amino acids. Trimming shortened V by 6 bases and J by 3 bases, and 15 bases separated the two germline ends. Germline V lookup: CDR1 MDHEN, CDR2 SYDVKM. The CDR3 coding sequence is TGTGCCAGCAGGGTCCAGGAGGGTTTTGGAAACACCATATATTTT. Its translation: CASRVQEGFGNTIYF.

The chain employs TRBV11-2 and TRBJ2-7; 12 bases are shared with TRBD2. The CDR3 spans 15 residues. Trimming at V came to 3 bases and at J to 3 bases, leaving 3 bases not matched to a gene. Germline values: CDR1 SGHAT, CDR2 FQNNGV. CDR3 DNA: TGTGCCAGCAGCTTCGGGACTAGCGGGTTCTACGAGCAGTACTTC. Translated, it gives CASSFGTSGFYEQYF.

This rearrangement joins TRBV27 to TRBJ2-1; TRBD2 aligns across 9 bases. Germline V gene sequence: CDR1 MNHEY, CDR2 SMNVEV (reference sequence). The CDR3 is 14 amino acids. Germline trimming cut 6 bases from V and 8 bases from J; bases unmatched to any gene: 8. CDR3 DNA: TGTGCCAGCAGGGGACTAGCAGTTGGGGATGAGCAGTTCTTC. Its translation: CASRGLAVGDEQFF.

This clone was detected only a few times. The rearrangement joins TRBV19 to TRBJ2-1, with a weak D call TRBD2 (5 bases). Trimming removed 7 bases at V and 4 bases at J, with 11 bases between. In germline, CDR1 is LNHDA, CDR2 SQIVND (reference sequence). This CDR3 has 13 amino acids. The CDR3 here is CASIGSPYNEQFF. The DNA for the CDR3 is TGTGCCAGTATAGGGAGCCCTTACAATGAGCAGTTCTTC.

The V and J genes are TRBV7-9 and TRBJ2-1, with 8 bases lining up with TRBD2. Trimming took 6 bases from V and 2 from J; bases not matched to a gene: 9. This CDR3 spans 16 amino acids. Germline CDR1 is SEHNR and CDR2 is FQNEAQ (reference sequence). CDR3: CASSLHAGGAYNEQFF. In DNA, the CDR3 is TGTGCCAGCAGTCTCCACGCGGGGGGCGCCTACAATGAGCAGTTCTTC.

V usage is TRBV10-3 and J usage is TRBJ2-1, with a tentative D call TRBD2 (6 bases). CDR3 length: 14 amino acids. Looked up from germline, CDR1 is ENHRY and CDR2 is SYGVKD. Between the trimmed V and J ends, which lost 2 bases and 9 bases, there was a span of 14 bases. CDR3 residues: CAISEGLAEGEQFF. The CDR3 bases are TGTGCCATCAGTGAGGGACTCGCGGAGGGTGAGCAGTTCTTC.

The chain links TRBV5-4 to TRBJ2-7, with TRBD2 matching 9 bases. V was pared by 2 bases and J by 1 base, with 7 bases of the junction left unmatched. The CDR3 sequence is 16 residues long. CDR1 is SGHNT, CDR2 YYREEE, per germline (reference sequence). CDR3 in amino acids: CASSFSGSIRSYEQYF. The CDR3 bases are TGTGCCAGCAGCTTTAGCGGGAGTATAAGGTCCTACGAGCAGTACTTC.

This clone was seen a handful of times. V usage is TRBV29-1 and J usage is TRBJ1-5; D unclear. Germline-derived CDR1 and CDR2 are SQVTM and ANQGSEA. V was trimmed by 6 bases and J by 3 bases, leaving 12 bases between them. This CDR3 contains 13 residues. The CDR3 reads CSVRTTINQPQHF. The DNA of the CDR3 is TGCAGCGTCCGGACGACGATCAATCAGCCCCAGCATTTT.

This sequence joins TRBV6-6 and TRBJ1-4; D is perhaps TRBD1 (6 bases). V was trimmed by 2 bases and J by 8 bases, leaving 9 bases between them. The germline V gene encodes CDR1 MNHNY and CDR2 SVGAGI (reference sequence). This CDR3 has 13 amino acids. The CDR3 sequence is CASSYRGGEKLFF. CDR3 DNA sequence: TGTGCCAGCAGTTACAGGGGGGGCGAAAAACTGTTTTTT.

The V gene is TRBV14, the J gene TRBJ2-5; D is unresolved. The CDR3 consists of 13 residues. Between the trimmed V and J ends, which lost 6 bases and 2 bases, there was a span of 10 bases. Germline V CDR1 and CDR2: SGHDN, FVKESK. DNA for the CDR3: TGTGCCAGCAGGCGCAACATGCAAGAGACCCAGTACTTC. Protein: CASRRNMQETQYF.

The rearrangement joins TRBV5-6 to TRBJ1-3; a weak D match, TRBD1 (5 bases). Germline lookup yields CDR1 SGHDT and CDR2 YYEEEE. The germline V and J ends were trimmed by 6 bases and 3 bases, with 10 bases remaining between them. The CDR3 sequence is 13 residues long. As DNA, the CDR3 is TGTGCCAGCAAACGGGGGTTTGGAAACACCATATATTTT. Translation: CASKRGFGNTIYF.

The chain carries TRBV30 and TRBJ2-3, with D unclear. The CDR3 loop spans 16 amino acids. Germline CDR1 is GTSNPN and CDR2 is SVGIG (reference sequence). Trimming cost V 1 base and J 0 bases, with 14 bases left between them. The CDR3 sequence is CAWSARLMASTDTQYF. The CDR3 DNA follows: TGTGCCTGGAGTGCGCGCCTGATGGCTAGCACAGATACGCAGTATTTT.

The chain joins TRBV7-9 to TRBJ1-1, with TRBD1 matching 8 bases. V trimming: 5 bases; J trimming: 3 bases; junction bases outside the gene matches: 2. The CDR3 consists of 13 residues. Per the germline V gene, CDR1 is SEHNR and CDR2 is FQNEAQ (reference sequence). As DNA, the CDR3 is TGTGCCAGCAGCCCACAGGGGGACACTGAAGCTTTCTTT. Its protein is CASSPQGDTEAFF.

V is TRBV5-6 and J is TRBJ1-1; 8 bases are a match to TRBD1. J lost 5 bases, V lost 5 bases, and 8 bases had no gene match. Germline V CDR1 and CDR2: SGHDT, YYEEEE. CDR3 size: 14 residues. CDR3 sequence reads: CASRLRGPGTEAFF. The CDR3, as DNA: TGTGCCAGCAGACTCAGGGGGCCGGGGACTGAAGCTTTCTTT.

The chain links TRBV7-2 to TRBJ1-5; D is uncertain. The CDR3 loop spans 12 amino acids. V was cut by 1 base and J by 10 bases, with 8 bases left in between. Looked up from germline, CDR1 is SGHTA and CDR2 is FQGNSA. CDR3 sequence reads: CASSLVRGPQHF. DNA for the CDR3: TGTGCCAGCAGCTTAGTCAGAGGCCCCCAGCATTTT.

This clone has a single count. The V and J genes are TRBV18 and TRBJ1-1, with D uncertain. The V end lost 8 bases, the J end lost 3 bases, and 13 bases lay between the germline ends. Germline CDR1 and CDR2: KGHSH and LQKENI. The CDR3 has 13 amino acids. CDR3 residues: CASRKAQDTEAFF. The CDR3 DNA reads as TGTGCCAGCCGAAAGGCCCAGGACACTGAAGCTTTCTTT.